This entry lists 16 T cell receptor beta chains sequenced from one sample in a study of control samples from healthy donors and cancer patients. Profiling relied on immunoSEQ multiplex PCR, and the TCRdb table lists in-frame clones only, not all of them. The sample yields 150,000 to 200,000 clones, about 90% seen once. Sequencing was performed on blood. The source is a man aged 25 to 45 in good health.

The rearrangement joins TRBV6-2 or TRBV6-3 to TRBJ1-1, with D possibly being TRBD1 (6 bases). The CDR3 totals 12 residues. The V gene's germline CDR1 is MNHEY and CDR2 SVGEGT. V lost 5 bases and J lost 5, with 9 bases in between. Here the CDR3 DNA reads TGTGCCAGCAGTCCAGGGGCTACTGAAGCTTTCTTT. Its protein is CASSPGATEAFF.

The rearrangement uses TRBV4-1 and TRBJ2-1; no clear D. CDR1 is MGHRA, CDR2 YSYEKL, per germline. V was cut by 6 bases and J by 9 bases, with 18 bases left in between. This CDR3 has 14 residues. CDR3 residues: CASRMRGTVGEQFF. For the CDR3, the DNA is TGCGCCAGCAGGATGAGAGGCACAGTGGGTGAGCAGTTCTTC.

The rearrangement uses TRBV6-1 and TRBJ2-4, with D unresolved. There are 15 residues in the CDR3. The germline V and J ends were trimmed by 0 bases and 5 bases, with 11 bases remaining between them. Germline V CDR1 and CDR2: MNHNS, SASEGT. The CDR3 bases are TGTGCCAGCAGTGAAGCAGGAAACCCCCAAAACATTCAGTACTTC. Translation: CASSEAGNPQNIQYF.

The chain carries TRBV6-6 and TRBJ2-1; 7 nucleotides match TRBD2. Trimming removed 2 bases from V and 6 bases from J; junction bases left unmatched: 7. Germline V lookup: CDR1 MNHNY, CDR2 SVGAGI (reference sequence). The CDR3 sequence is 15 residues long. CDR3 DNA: TGTGCCAGCAGTTACCTCGGGACTACCTTCAATGAGCAGTTCTTC. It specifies CASSYLGTTFNEQFF.

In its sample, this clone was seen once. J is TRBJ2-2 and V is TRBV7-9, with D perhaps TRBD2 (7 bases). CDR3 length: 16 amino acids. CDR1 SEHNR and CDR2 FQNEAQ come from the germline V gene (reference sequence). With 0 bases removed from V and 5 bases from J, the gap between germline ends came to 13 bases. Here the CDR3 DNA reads TGTGCCAGCAGCTTAGCGGGCGGGGGCCGTACCGGGGAGCTGTTTTTT. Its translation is CASSLAGGGRTGELFF.

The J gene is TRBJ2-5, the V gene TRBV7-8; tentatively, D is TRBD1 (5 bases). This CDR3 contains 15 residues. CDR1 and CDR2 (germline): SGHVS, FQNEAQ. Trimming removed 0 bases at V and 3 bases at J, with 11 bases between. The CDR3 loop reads CASSLAAAGKETQYF. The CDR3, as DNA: TGTGCCAGCAGCTTAGCGGCGGCAGGGAAAGAGACCCAGTACTTC.

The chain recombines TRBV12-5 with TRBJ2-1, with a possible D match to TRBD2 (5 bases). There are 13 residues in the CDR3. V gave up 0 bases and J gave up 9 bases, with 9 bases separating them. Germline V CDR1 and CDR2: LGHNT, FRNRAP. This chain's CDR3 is CASGLVHGGEQFF. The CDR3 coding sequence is TGTGCTAGTGGTTTGGTACACGGAGGTGAGCAGTTCTTC.

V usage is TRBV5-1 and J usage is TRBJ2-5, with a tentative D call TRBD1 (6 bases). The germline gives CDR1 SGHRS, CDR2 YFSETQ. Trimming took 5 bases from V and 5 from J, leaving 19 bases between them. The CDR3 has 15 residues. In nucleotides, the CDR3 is TGCGCCAGCAGTCAACAGGGAGATTATTTGGAGACCCAGTACTTC. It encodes CASSQQGDYLETQYF.

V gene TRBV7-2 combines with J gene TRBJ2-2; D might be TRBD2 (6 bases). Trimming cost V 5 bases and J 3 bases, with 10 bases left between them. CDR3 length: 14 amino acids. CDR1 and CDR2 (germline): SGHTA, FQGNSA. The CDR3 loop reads CASSPGLHTGELFF. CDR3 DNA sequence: TGTGCCAGCAGCCCCGGACTACACACCGGGGAGCTGTTTTTT.

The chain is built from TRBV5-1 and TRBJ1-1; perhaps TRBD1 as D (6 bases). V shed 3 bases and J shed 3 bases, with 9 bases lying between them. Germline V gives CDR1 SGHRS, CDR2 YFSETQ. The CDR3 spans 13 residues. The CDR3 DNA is TGCGCCAGCAGCTCGGACAGCCACACTGAAGCTTTCTTT. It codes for CASSSDSHTEAFF.

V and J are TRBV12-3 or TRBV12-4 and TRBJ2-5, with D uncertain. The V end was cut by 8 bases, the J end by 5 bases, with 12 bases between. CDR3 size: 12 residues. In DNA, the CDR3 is TGTGCCAGCTCTTTAATGGGGGAGACCCAGTACTTC. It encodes CASSLMGETQYF.

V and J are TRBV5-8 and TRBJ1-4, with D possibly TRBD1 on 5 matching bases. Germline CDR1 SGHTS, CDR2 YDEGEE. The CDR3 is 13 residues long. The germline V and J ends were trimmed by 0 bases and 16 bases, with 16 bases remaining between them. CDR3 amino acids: CASSLEQRGRKFF. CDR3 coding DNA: TGTGCCAGCAGCTTGGAACAAAGGGGAAGAAAGTTTTTT.

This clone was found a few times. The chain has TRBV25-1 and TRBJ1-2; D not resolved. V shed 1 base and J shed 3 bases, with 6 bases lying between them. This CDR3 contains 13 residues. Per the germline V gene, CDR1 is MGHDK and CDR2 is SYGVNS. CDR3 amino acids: CASSESGYYGYTF. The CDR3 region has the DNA TGTGCCAGCAGTGAATCGGGGTACTATGGCTACACCTTC.

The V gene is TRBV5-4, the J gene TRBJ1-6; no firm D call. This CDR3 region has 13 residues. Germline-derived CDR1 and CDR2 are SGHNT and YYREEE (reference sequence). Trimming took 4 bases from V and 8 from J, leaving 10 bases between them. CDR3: CASSRSVDSPLHF. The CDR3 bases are TGTGCCAGCAGCAGGAGCGTGGATTCACCCCTCCACTTT.

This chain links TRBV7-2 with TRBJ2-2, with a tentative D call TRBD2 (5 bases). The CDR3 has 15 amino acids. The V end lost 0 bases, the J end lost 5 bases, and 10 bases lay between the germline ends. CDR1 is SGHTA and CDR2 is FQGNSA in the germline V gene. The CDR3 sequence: CASSLARTLTGELFF. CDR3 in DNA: TGTGCCAGCAGCTTAGCCAGGACTTTAACCGGGGAGCTGTTTTTT.

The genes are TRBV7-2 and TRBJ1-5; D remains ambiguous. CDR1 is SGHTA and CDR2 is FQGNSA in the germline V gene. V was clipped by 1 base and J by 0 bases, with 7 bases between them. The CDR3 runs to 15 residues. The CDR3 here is CASSLGANSNQPQHF. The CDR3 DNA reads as TGTGCCAGCAGCTTAGGGGCTAATAGCAATCAGCCCCAGCATTTT.